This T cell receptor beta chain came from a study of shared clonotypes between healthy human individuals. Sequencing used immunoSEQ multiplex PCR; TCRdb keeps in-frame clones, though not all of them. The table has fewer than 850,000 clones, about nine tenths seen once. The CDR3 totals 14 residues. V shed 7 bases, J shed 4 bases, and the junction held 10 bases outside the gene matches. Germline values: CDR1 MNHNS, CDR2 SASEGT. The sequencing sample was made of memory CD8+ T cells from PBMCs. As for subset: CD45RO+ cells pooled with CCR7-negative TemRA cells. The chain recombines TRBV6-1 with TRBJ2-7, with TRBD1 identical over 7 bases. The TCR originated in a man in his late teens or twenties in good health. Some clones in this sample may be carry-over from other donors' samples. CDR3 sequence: CASNPTGIQYEQYF. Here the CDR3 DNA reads TGTGCCAGCAACCCGACAGGGATTCAATACGAGCAGTACTTC.